This T cell receptor beta chain is drawn from a study of blood T cells in healthy people across ages. Study-level findings and limits: Diversity estimates drawn from one million T cells were deemed underestimates.

The CDR3 loop spans 14 amino acids. Trimming removed 3 bases from V and 2 bases from J, with 12 bases in between. Looked up from germline, CDR1 is DFQATT and CDR2 is SNEGSKA (reference sequence). With respect to this clonotype: As yet, its antigen is unknown.

Through a sample-barcoded 5' primer and a J-beta primer mix, a second PCR was run for roughly 7 to 11 cycles. One entry per CDR3 protein, called by TCRdb with MiXCR from the 5' RACE reads. The sample has about 800,000 distinct CDR3 sequences; 20% to 25% are singletons. The sample was also reused in another study, on T cells of mothers and their children.

The J gene is TRBJ2-3, the V gene TRBV20-1; no clear D. The sample consisted of blood. The clonotype originates from a boy aged 10-17 years in good health. CDR3 sequence (DNA): TGCAGTGCTAGCCCTTTCGTATCCACAGATACGCAGTATTTT. It specifies CSASPFVSTDTQYF.